The 5 T cell receptor beta chains below all came from one sample that was sequenced in a study of graft-versus-host responses after intestinal transplantation. Produced via immunoSEQ multiplex PCR; TCRdb's table is partial and in-frame only. Of 70,000 to 95,000 clones in the sample, roughly 91% were seen once. These TCRs' antigens remain unknown. Sequenced here: unstimulated CD8+ T cells sorted from spleen or lymph node cells, sampled before transplant. These receptors were obtained from a human donor who was the organ donor for an intestinal transplant.

CDR3 in amino acids: CASSRRLAGMRAYEQYF. The CDR3 DNA is TGTGCCAGCAGCCGCCGACTAGCGGGGATGCGCGCCTACGAGCAGTACTTC. The chain links TRBV16 to TRBJ2-7; 11 nucleotides align to TRBD2. The germline V gene has CDR1 KGHSY and CDR2 FQNENV. The CDR3 runs 17 residues. With 4 bases clipped from V and 2 bases from J, the junction kept 10 bases outside the gene matches.

The gene calls are TRBV30 and TRBJ1-5; tentative D call: TRBD1 (6 bases). The CDR3 totals 14 residues. V dropped 3 bases and J dropped 7 bases, with 16 bases sitting between them. CDR1 and CDR2 from the germline V gene are GTSNPN and SVGIG (reference sequence). The CDR3: CAWRAPGQEQPQHF. DNA of the CDR3: TGTGCCTGGAGGGCTCCGGGACAAGAACAGCCCCAGCATTTT.

This clone was seen only once. The junction does not match germline at one end; this may be a read error. The chain has TRBV6-1 and TRBJ1-2, with D tentatively TRBD1 (5 bases). This CDR3 region has 15 residues. Germline V gene sequence: CDR1 MNHNS, CDR2 SASEGT. This chain's CDR3 is CAGSERKGVGYGYTF. In nucleotides, the CDR3 is TGTGCCGGCAGTGAGAGGAAAGGGGTAGGCTATGGCTACACCTTC.

J is TRBJ2-7 and V is TRBV11-2, with D perhaps matching TRBD2 (6 bases). Trimming pared 6 bases from V and 7 bases from J, leaving 10 bases between. The CDR3 has 11 amino acids. Germline CDR1 SGHAT, CDR2 FQNNGV. DNA for the CDR3: TGTGCCAGCAGTCCCGGAGGGGAGCAGTACTTC. Translating gives CASSPGGEQYF.

This chain joins TRBV6-1 and TRBJ2-5; TRBD1 aligns across 9 bases. The ends lost 2 bases at V and 2 bases at J; junction bases unmatched: 3. CDR1 is MNHNS and CDR2 is SASEGT in the germline V gene. The CDR3 is 15 amino acids. The CDR3 nucleotides are TGTGCCAGCAGTGAATGGGGGACAGGGCAAGAGACCCAGTACTTC. As protein: CASSEWGTGQETQYF.